What follows are 12 T cell receptor beta chains derived from one specimen sequenced in a study of T cell repertoires in Merkel cell carcinoma. The protocol was immunoSEQ multiplex PCR, while the TCRdb copy is restricted to in-frame clones and leaves out a portion. Of 12,000 to 15,000 clones in the sample, around four fifths were seen once. Sequenced sample: tumor tissue. The receptors were gathered from an adult with Merkel cell carcinoma.

The gene calls are TRBV6-4 and TRBJ2-7, with D possibly being TRBD1 (6 bases). V was pared by 11 bases and J by 2 bases, with 28 bases between. The germline V gene has CDR1 MRHNA and CDR2 SNTAGT. CDR3 length: 17 amino acids. The DNA for the CDR3 is TGTGCCGGATCCCCGGGACATATACATTTTTTTACCTACGAGCAGTACTTC. Residues: CAGSPGHIHFFTYEQYF.

J is TRBJ1-2 and V is TRBV6-6; no firm D call. Trimming pared 7 bases from V and 2 bases from J, leaving 11 bases between. The length of the CDR3 is 13 residues. The germline CDR1 and CDR2 sequences are MNHNY and SVGAGI (reference sequence). The CDR3 coding sequence is TGTGCCAGCATTAAAGGGAGAAACTATGGCTACACCTTC. Translation gives CASIKGRNYGYTF.

This sequence joins TRBV5-6 and TRBJ2-5; the match to TRBD1 covers 8 bases. There are 15 residues in the CDR3. Trimming at V came to 2 bases and at J to 5 bases, leaving 8 bases not matched to a gene. Germline V gives CDR1 SGHDT, CDR2 YYEEEE. The CDR3 protein is CASSFFGQGLETQYF. CDR3 bases: TGTGCCAGCAGCTTCTTTGGACAGGGTCTGGAGACCCAGTACTTC.

The gene calls are TRBV5-5 and TRBJ2-6; 8 bases line up with TRBD2. Germline trimming cut 3 bases from V and 0 bases from J; bases unmatched to any gene: 8. The CDR3 covers 18 residues. The V gene's germline CDR1 is SGHKS and CDR2 YYEKEE (reference sequence). The CDR3 reads CASSSLTSEFSGANVLTF. The CDR3 bases are TGTGCCAGCAGCTCCCTGACTAGCGAGTTCTCTGGGGCCAACGTCCTGACTTTC.

This rearrangement joins TRBV6-2 or TRBV6-3 to TRBJ1-1; D gene uncertain. Trimming took 2 bases from V and 3 from J, leaving 7 bases between them. Germline CDR1 reads MNHEY; CDR2 reads SVGEGT. The CDR3 contains 13 residues. CDR3 nucleotide sequence: TGTGCCAGCAGTTACGGAGGGTACACTGAAGCTTTCTTT. It translates to CASSYGGYTEAFF.

This rearrangement joins TRBV7-2 to TRBJ2-7; 9 bases map to TRBD1. The CDR3 covers 14 residues. The germline CDR1 and CDR2 sequences are SGHTA and FQGNSA. Trimming at V came to 5 bases and at J to 2 bases, leaving 4 bases not matched to a gene. In nucleotides, the CDR3 is TGTGCCAGCAGCCCGGGACAGGGCCCCTACGAGCAGTACTTC. This translates into CASSPGQGPYEQYF.

This clone was counted only a few times. At one boundary the junction diverges from the germline segment, which might be a read error. The rearrangement links TRBV24-1 to TRBJ1-3; a weak D match, TRBD1 (5 bases). CDR3 size: 8 residues. The germline V gene encodes CDR1 KGHDR and CDR2 SFDVKD. The CDR3 DNA follows: TGTGCCACTACGACAGCCTGGTTT. It yields the protein CATTTAWF.

This sequence joins TRBV28 and TRBJ2-7, with D possibly matching TRBD2 (5 bases). V was cut by 4 bases and J by 0 bases, with 13 bases left in between. The CDR3 runs 15 residues. Germline assignment: CDR1 MDHEN and CDR2 SYDVKM. The CDR3 DNA is TGTGCCAGCAGTTCCGGCGGGTCTGACTCCTACGAGCAGTACTTC. Its translation: CASSSGGSDSYEQYF.

The CDR3 loop is CASSWTGGGNYNEQFF. CDR3 DNA sequence: TGTGCCAGCAGCTGGACAGGGGGCGGAAACTACAATGAGCAGTTCTTC. The chain carries TRBV7-3 and TRBJ2-1; TRBD1 agrees at 11 bases. The germline V gene encodes CDR1 SGHTA and CDR2 FQGTGA. V was pared by 4 bases and J by 3 bases, with 5 bases of the junction left unmatched. The CDR3 is 16 residues long.

J is TRBJ2-2 and V is TRBV6-5, with D unclear. Germline assignment: CDR1 MNHEY and CDR2 SVGAGI. The CDR3 runs 13 residues. The V end lost 6 bases, the J end lost 4 bases, and 9 bases lay between the germline ends. The DNA for the CDR3 is TGTGCCAGCAGATTACCGACCACCGGGGAGCTGTTTTTT. This translates into CASRLPTTGELFF.

A few counts support this clone. This chain links TRBV29-1 with TRBJ1-1; 7 bases agree with TRBD1. Trimming removed 6 bases from V and 1 base from J; junction bases left unmatched: 8. This CDR3 has 14 residues. In germline, CDR1 is SQVTM, CDR2 ANQGSEA. The CDR3 sequence: CSVLTTGANTEAFF. Here the CDR3 DNA reads TGCAGCGTCCTGACCACAGGGGCGAACACTGAAGCTTTCTTT.

This chain connects TRBV16 to TRBJ2-2; 8 bases are a match to TRBD1. Per the germline V gene, CDR1 is KGHSY and CDR2 is FQNENV. J lost 0 bases, V lost 0 bases, and 6 bases had no gene match. There are 18 residues in the CDR3. The CDR3 DNA is TGTGCCAGCAGCCAATCAACCAGGGGGCCTTCGAACACCGGGGAGCTGTTTTTT. Residues: CASSQSTRGPSNTGELFF.